Included here is one T cell receptor beta chain sequence, with context. These data come from a study of technical replicates of blood from several donors. The protocol was immunoSEQ multiplex PCR, while the TCRdb copy is restricted to in-frame clones and leaves out a portion. This sample has about 81,000 clones, with 90% to 98% found just once. The V and J ends lost 10 bases and 4 bases respectively, with 10 bases between them. CDR1 is SNHLY, CDR2 FYNNEI, per germline. This CDR3 is built from 11 residues. The chain carries TRBV2 and TRBJ2-5; D gene uncertain. Sequenced: T cells isolated from PBMCs. The receptor's source is a human donor in good health. The CDR3 reads CAIGTAETQYF. The CDR3 DNA reads as TGTGCCATAGGTACAGCAGAGACCCAGTACTTC.